This entry lists 21 T cell receptor beta chains sequenced from one sample in a study of blood T cell repertoires in COVID-19. Data came from immunoSEQ multiplex PCR; TCRdb stores just in-frame clones and leaves some out. The sample lists 400,000 to 450,000 clones; roughly 89% were seen once. The sequencing sample was made of peripheral blood. The receptors were gathered from a man in his late teens or twenties with COVID-19, enrolled during active disease.

The V and J genes are TRBV19 and TRBJ1-5, with 9 bases lining up with TRBD1. CDR1 is LNHDA, CDR2 SQIVND, per germline (reference sequence). The ends lost 7 bases at V and 0 bases at J; junction bases unmatched: 10. This CDR3 contains 17 residues. Here the CDR3 reads CASTPNTGGYSNQPQHF. The DNA of the CDR3 is TGTGCCAGTACCCCGAATACAGGGGGCTATAGCAATCAGCCCCAGCATTTT. Full variable domain (remainder filled in from reference TRBV19 and TRBJ1-5): DGGITQSPKYLFRKEGQNVTLSCEQNLNHDAMYWYRQDPGQGLRLIYYSQIVNDFQKGDIAEGYSVSREKKESFPLTVTSAQKNPTAFYLCASTPNTGGYSNQPQHFGDGTRLSIL.

The rearrangement uses TRBV5-1 and TRBJ1-2; 8 bases line up with TRBD1. Germline-derived CDR1 and CDR2 are SGHRS and YFSETQ. The CDR3 consists of 18 residues. J gave up 4 bases and V 4 bases, and 18 bases lay outside the gene matches. The CDR3 nucleotides are TGCGCCAGCAGCCTTGGGACCGGACAGGGCGGGTTCGGCTATGGCTACACCTTC. This codes for CASSLGTGQGGFGYGYTF. The complete variable domain, with remaining parts taken from reference TRBV5-1 and TRBJ1-2, reads KAGVTQTPRYLIKTRGQQVTLSCSPISGHRSVSWYQQTPGQGLQFLFEYFSETQRNKGNFPGRFSGRQFSNSRSEMNVSTLELGDSALYLCASSLGTGQGGFGYGYTFGSGTRLTVV.

This clone was observed once. The V gene is TRBV7-8, the J gene TRBJ2-7; 7 positions match TRBD1. CDR1 SGHVS and CDR2 FQNEAQ come from the germline V gene. V dropped 3 bases and J dropped 1; count of bases not matched to a gene: 6. The CDR3 contains 15 residues. Here the CDR3 reads CASSFDRAFSYEQYF. The DNA of the CDR3 is TGTGCCAGCAGCTTCGACAGGGCCTTTTCCTACGAGCAGTACTTC.

This sequence joins TRBV7-2 and TRBJ2-7, with 12 bases lining up with TRBD2. Trimming cost V 2 bases and J 5 bases; bases outside gene matches: 4. Germline CDR1 SGHTA, CDR2 FQGNSA. This CDR3 contains 15 residues. The CDR3 reads CASSLPGLAGDEQYF. The CDR3 coding sequence is TGTGCCAGCAGCTTACCGGGACTAGCGGGTGACGAGCAGTACTTC. Combining the CDR3 with reference TRBV7-2 and TRBJ2-7 gives the whole variable domain GAGVSQSPSNKVTEKGKDVELRCDPISGHTALYWYRQSLGQGLEFLIYFQGNSAPDKSGLPSDRFSAERTGGSVSTLTIQRTQQEDSAVYLCASSLPGLAGDEQYFGPGTRLTVT.

V gene TRBV7-9 combines with J gene TRBJ2-1, with D possibly matching TRBD1 (6 bases). The CDR3 covers 17 residues. V lost 8 bases and J lost 3, with 23 bases in between. Germline values: CDR1 SEHNR, CDR2 FQNEAQ (reference sequence). CDR3 nucleotide sequence: TGTGCCAGCGGAAACGAATACAGGGAAAGAAACTACAATGAGCAGTTCTTC. Its protein product is CASGNEYRERNYNEQFF.

This chain joins TRBV11-2 and TRBJ2-1; D call uncertain. This CDR3 is 14 amino acids long. The V gene lost 3 bases and the J gene lost 1 base, with 7 bases spanning the gap. Germline V gene lookup returns CDR1 SGHAT and CDR2 FQNNGV. CDR3 in amino acids: CASSFRTSYNEQFF. The CDR3 DNA follows: TGTGCCAGCAGCTTTCGCACTTCCTACAATGAGCAGTTCTTC.

The V call is TRBV5-4, the J call TRBJ2-5; D gene unclear. Germline CDR1 and CDR2: SGHNT and YYREEE (reference sequence). This CDR3 contains 13 residues. V dropped 4 bases and J dropped 0 bases, with 7 bases sitting between them. This CDR3 is CASSQQHQETQYF. CDR3 sequence (DNA): TGTGCCAGCAGCCAACAGCACCAAGAGACCCAGTACTTC.

The V call is TRBV3-1 (or the pseudogene TRBV3-2), the J call TRBJ2-3; D might be TRBD1 (6 bases). The CDR3 runs to 14 residues. Germline V gene lookup returns CDR1 LGHDT and CDR2 YNNKEL (reference sequence). Trimming left V 5 bases short and J 10 bases short, with 19 bases between. The CDR3 region is CASSLGPGHFAQYF. CDR3 nucleotide sequence: TGTGCCAGCAGCTTAGGACCGGGACACTTCGCGCAGTATTTT.

The chain combines TRBV27 with TRBJ2-1; maybe TRBD2 (6 bases). CDR3 size: 11 residues. The V gene lost 5 bases and the J gene lost 11 bases, with 10 bases spanning the gap. The V gene's germline CDR1 is MNHEY and CDR2 SMNVEV (reference sequence). This CDR3 is CASSAGPKQFF. Written as DNA, the CDR3 is TGTGCCAGCAGTGCGGGGCCGAAGCAGTTCTTC.

The genes are TRBV2 and TRBJ2-5; TRBD2 matches 7 bases. V shed 3 bases, J shed 5 bases, and the junction held 6 bases outside the gene matches. Germline V CDR1 and CDR2: SNHLY, FYNNEI. The CDR3 is 14 residues long. The CDR3 loop is CASSDGGGTETQYF. CDR3 coding DNA: TGTGCCAGCAGTGACGGCGGGGGAACGGAGACCCAGTACTTC.

J is TRBJ2-7 and V is TRBV5-1, with D maybe TRBD1 (6 bases). The CDR3 has 14 amino acids. Trimming removed 3 bases at V and 2 bases at J, with 12 bases between. Germline CDR1 is SGHRS and CDR2 is YFSETQ. CDR3 amino acids: CASSSRGITYEQYF. CDR3 bases: TGCGCCAGCAGCTCCAGGGGTATAACCTACGAGCAGTACTTC. Drawing the rest from reference TRBV5-1 and TRBJ2-7, the complete variable domain is KAGVTQTPRYLIKTRGQQVTLSCSPISGHRSVSWYQQTPGQGLQFLFEYFSETQRNKGNFPGRFSGRQFSNSRSEMNVSTLELGDSALYLCASSSRGITYEQYFGPGTRLTVT.

The chain carries TRBV11-2 and TRBJ1-4, with no clear D. V lost 0 bases and J 8 bases, leaving 13 bases between the germline ends. CDR1 is SGHAT, CDR2 FQNNGV, per germline. CDR3 length: 15 amino acids. This CDR3 reads CASSLEGGFGEKLFF. CDR3 DNA sequence: TGTGCCAGCAGCTTAGAAGGAGGGTTCGGGGAAAAACTGTTTTTT.

This chain uses TRBV30 with TRBJ1-2; D unclear. CDR1 GTSNPN and CDR2 SVGIG come from the germline V gene (reference sequence). This CDR3 comprises 14 residues. Trimming stripped 0 bases from V and 2 bases from J, with 10 bases between. The DNA for the CDR3 is TGTGCCTGGAGTGTGGGTCAGCGAAACTATGGCTACACCTTC. Encoded protein: CAWSVGQRNYGYTF.

The J gene is TRBJ1-1, the V gene TRBV29-1, with TRBD1 identical over 9 bases. Trimming removed 4 bases from V and 3 bases from J; junction bases left unmatched: 6. Germline CDR1 reads SQVTM; CDR2 reads ANQGSEA. The CDR3 runs 14 residues. This chain's CDR3 is CSVVRQGGDTEAFF. The CDR3 DNA sequence: TGCAGCGTTGTGCGACAGGGGGGTGACACTGAAGCTTTCTTT.

The CDR3 DNA reads TGCGCCAGCAGTACAGGGGGGGGCGAGCAGTACTTC. This codes for CASSTGGGEQYF. The chain joins TRBV5-1 to TRBJ2-7; the D gene is possibly TRBD1 (8 bases). Germline loops: CDR1 SGHRS, CDR2 YFSETQ. V lost 5 bases and J 6 bases, leaving 12 bases between the germline ends. CDR3 length: 12 residues.

The V and J genes are TRBV18 and TRBJ2-7; 7 nucleotides line up with TRBD2. The length of the CDR3 is 14 residues. Trimming took 1 base from V and 4 from J; bases not matched to a gene: 4. Germline loops: CDR1 KGHSH, CDR2 LQKENI. The CDR3 DNA is TGTGCCAGCTCACCACAGGGAGGGTTTTACGAGCAGTACTTC. It specifies CASSPQGGFYEQYF. The whole variable domain, remainder taken from reference TRBV18 and TRBJ2-7, is NAGVMQNPRHLVRRRGQEARLRCSPMKGHSHVYWYRQLPEEGLKFMVYLQKENIIDESGMPKERFSAEFPKEGPSILRIQQVVRGDSAAYFCASSPQGGFYEQYFGPGTRLTVT.

The V gene is TRBV3-1 (or the pseudogene TRBV3-2), the J gene TRBJ2-3; the match to TRBD1 covers 8 bases. J gave up 0 bases and V 4 bases, and 6 bases lay outside the gene matches. CDR1 LGHDT and CDR2 YNNKEL come from the germline V gene (reference sequence). CDR3 length: 16 residues. The CDR3 sequence: CASSPRQGYSTDTQYF. The CDR3 DNA follows: TGTGCCAGCAGCCCCCGACAGGGGTATAGCACAGATACGCAGTATTTT.

The CDR3, as DNA: TGCGCCAGCAGCTTGGGACAGGGGGATTCACCCCTCCACTTT. This sequence encodes CASSLGQGDSPLHF. The chain uses TRBV5-1 and TRBJ1-6, with 9 bases identical to TRBD1. Germline V gene sequence: CDR1 SGHRS, CDR2 YFSETQ. The CDR3 runs 14 residues. After removal of 0 bases from V and 8 bases from J, the junction contained 0 bases not matched to a gene.

The chain has TRBV18 and TRBJ1-2; 7 bases map to TRBD1. J lost 3 bases, V lost 4 bases, and 2 bases had no gene match. CDR1 and CDR2 from the germline V gene are KGHSH and LQKENI. The length of the CDR3 is 13 residues. The CDR3 DNA sequence: TGTGCCAGCTCACTAACAGGGGACTATGGCTACACCTTC. Protein: CASSLTGDYGYTF.

The rearrangement joins TRBV24-1 to TRBJ2-1; possible D gene TRBD1, 5 bases. The V and J ends lost 7 bases and 8 bases respectively, with 11 bases between them. CDR1 and CDR2 (germline): KGHDR, SFDVKD. The CDR3 is made up of 12 amino acids. Here the CDR3 DNA reads TGTGCCACCAGCCCAGGGTCCTATGAGCAGTTCTTC. It codes for CATSPGSYEQFF.

The chain employs TRBV12-3 or TRBV12-4 and TRBJ1-4; D is unclear. This CDR3 has 13 amino acids. V dropped 4 bases and J dropped 8 bases, with 11 bases sitting between them. CDR3 DNA sequence: TGTGCCAGCAGTTCGAACCCGCGCGAAAAACTGTTTTTT. Its protein product is CASSSNPREKLFF.